The 4 T cell receptor beta chains in this list originate from one sample, sequenced in a study of STAT5B mutations in CD4+ large granular lymphocyte leukemia. Assay: immunoSEQ multiplex PCR; the TCRdb copy retains only in-frame clones and omits some. The repertoire includes 30,000 to 40,000 clones, about 91% of them detected once, and about 0.92% sits in the top ten. The sequencing sample was made of CD4+ T cells from blood buffy coats. Receptors originate from a human donor in good health.

This clone was found a few times. V and J are TRBV4-1 and TRBJ2-3, with a possible D match to TRBD1 (6 bases). The CDR3 is 15 residues long. The ends were cut back, 4 bases at V and 7 bases at J, with 18 bases in the middle. The germline V gene has CDR1 MGHRA and CDR2 YSYEKL. The CDR3 is CASSPGRGKRNTQYF. The CDR3, as DNA: TGCGCCAGCAGCCCCGGTAGGGGGAAGAGGAATACGCAGTATTTT.

The genes are TRBV10-3 and TRBJ1-1; the D is unclear. This CDR3 is 14 amino acids long. The V and J ends lost 3 bases and 0 bases respectively, with 8 bases between them. The germline V gene encodes CDR1 ENHRY and CDR2 SYGVKD. The CDR3 DNA reads TGTGCCATCAGTGAAGGGCAACTGAACACTGAAGCTTTCTTT. Encoded protein: CAISEGQLNTEAFF.

The V call is TRBV6-5, the J call TRBJ2-2; a weak D match, TRBD1 (6 bases). Per the germline V gene, CDR1 is MNHEY and CDR2 is SVGAGI. V shed 7 bases and J shed 5 bases, with 11 bases lying between them. This CDR3 contains 13 residues. DNA for the CDR3: TGTGCCAGCAATGTAGACAGGACCGGGGAGCTGTTTTTT. As protein: CASNVDRTGELFF.

The CDR3 spells CASRAPLLAGTYNEQFF. The CDR3 DNA sequence: TGTGCCAGCCGGGCCCCCCTCCTGGCGGGGACCTACAATGAGCAGTTCTTC. V is TRBV5-4 and J is TRBJ2-1, with D perhaps TRBD2 (6 bases). The CDR3 spans 17 residues. Trimming removed 7 bases from V and 2 bases from J, with 22 bases in between. Germline V gene data show CDR1 as SGHNT and CDR2 as YYREEE (reference sequence).